Each of the 30 T cell receptor beta chains below was sequenced from the same sample in a study of low-dose radiotherapy and immunotherapy resistance in tumors. First-strand cDNA relied on TRAV- and TRBV-specific primers spanning alpha and beta chains. TCRs were amplified for roughly 20 PCR cycles with a constant-region primer and V-primer adapter. MiXCR, run by TCRdb on the reads, gives a single entry per CDR3 protein. The sample has around 99,000 distinct CDR3 sequences, around 9.2% seen once. Noted time point: before trial treatment. The specimen comprised PBMCs, sampled before treatment. These receptors all stem from a male donor with prostate cancer.

This clonotype came up a few times. J is TRBJ2-5 and V is TRBV5-5; D is unclear. The CDR3 runs 15 residues. Germline V gene lookup returns CDR1 SGHKS and CDR2 YYEKEE (reference sequence). V was cut by 2 bases and J by 0 bases, with 11 bases left in between. Here the CDR3 DNA reads TGTGCCAGCAGCTTAGGTCTCGAGTACCAAGAGACCCAGTACTTC. This codes for CASSLGLEYQETQYF.

This clonotype was seen at least ten times. A junction end diverges from the germline sequence, so it may reflect a read error. This chain connects TRBV29-1 to TRBJ2-6; D is perhaps TRBD1 (5 bases). Germline CDR1 and CDR2: SQVTM and ANQGSEA. This CDR3 spans 13 amino acids. This CDR3 reads CSGRNSGANVLIF. CDR3 bases: TGCAGCGGGCGAAACTCTGGGGCCAACGTCCTGATTTTC.

Points on this clonotype: Given a far larger clone just one base away, this is likely a sequencing read error. The chain combines TRBV9 with TRBJ2-7; TRBD1 matches at 10 bases. The CDR3 consists of 15 residues. Germline assignment: CDR1 SGDLS and CDR2 YYNGEE. The trim removed 0 bases at V and 7 bases at J, leaving 7 bases unmatched. This chain's CDR3 is CASSVGTGGRNEQYF. The CDR3, as DNA: TGTGCCAGCAGCGTAGGGACAGGGGGACGTAATGAGCAGTACTTC.

This chain joins TRBV6-2 or TRBV6-3 and TRBJ1-1; D is ambiguous. CDR1 and CDR2 (germline): MNHEY, SVGEGT. V dropped 10 bases and J dropped 2 bases, with 17 bases sitting between them. CDR3 size: 14 residues. CDR3 protein: CATIPVTANTEAFF. CDR3 DNA: TGTGCCACAATCCCAGTGACGGCAAACACTGAAGCTTTCTTT.

This clonotype has at least ten counts. The gene calls are TRBV19 and TRBJ1-5; D might be TRBD1 (5 bases). V lost 7 bases, J lost 2 bases, and 15 bases lay in between. The CDR3 has 15 amino acids. Germline CDR1 is LNHDA and CDR2 is SQIVND (reference sequence). This CDR3 is CASTFGGKGNQPQHF. The DNA of the CDR3 is TGTGCCAGTACCTTCGGGGGTAAGGGCAATCAGCCCCAGCATTTT.

This chain uses TRBV4-2 with TRBJ1-2; 7 bases match TRBD1. Germline lookup yields CDR1 LGHNA and CDR2 YNFKEQ. This CDR3 has 17 amino acids. V trimming: 8 bases; J trimming: 8 bases; junction bases outside the gene matches: 23. The DNA for the CDR3 is TGTGCCAGCTGCCCCCGGTCGGGCGACAGGGTAGGGTACGGCTACACCTTC. Encoded protein: CASCPRSGDRVGYGYTF.

The gene calls are TRBV18 and TRBJ2-3; D is ambiguous. The CDR3 sequence is 14 residues long. Trimming shortened V by 0 bases and J by 4 bases, and 8 bases separated the two germline ends. CDR1 and CDR2 from the germline V gene are KGHSH and LQKENI. CDR3 nucleotides: TGTGCCAGCTCACCACCTATGGTTCCAGATACGCAGTATTTT. Translation: CASSPPMVPDTQYF.

This clonotype was recorded at least ten times. Written as DNA, the CDR3 is TGTGCCACCAGTGATTTGCCCGGACTAGCGGGATCTAACACAGATACGCAGTATTTT. It encodes CATSDLPGLAGSNTDTQYF. The V call is TRBV24-1, the J call TRBJ2-3, with TRBD2 identical over 12 bases. The germline CDR1 and CDR2 sequences are KGHDR and SFDVKD. The CDR3 totals 19 residues. V trimming: 0 bases; J trimming: 2 bases; junction bases outside the gene matches: 8.

This clonotype was seen ten or more times. This chain uses TRBV12-3 or TRBV12-4 with TRBJ2-7, with D perhaps matching TRBD1 (5 bases). The CDR3 loop spans 14 amino acids. V dropped 3 bases and J dropped 6 bases, with 15 bases sitting between them. For the CDR3, the DNA is TGTGCCAGCAGTTTCGTCCAGGGCCTCGGCGAGCAGTACTTC. Protein product: CASSFVQGLGEQYF.

Many counts were recorded for this clonotype. CDR3 DNA: TGTGCCAGCAGCTTAGGTGGTAGCGGCGGCGAGCAGTACTTC. Its protein product is CASSLGGSGGEQYF. The chain couples TRBV7-2 to TRBJ2-7, with a tentative D call TRBD2 (6 bases). Germline loops: CDR1 SGHTA, CDR2 FQGNSA. V dropped 1 base and J dropped 6 bases, with 13 bases sitting between them. This CDR3 spans 14 amino acids.

The J gene is TRBJ2-6, the V gene TRBV7-3; D not resolved. The V end lost 5 bases, the J end lost 2 bases, and 13 bases lay between the germline ends. The CDR3 length is 16 residues. Per the germline V gene, CDR1 is SGHTA and CDR2 is FQGTGA. CDR3 loop: CASSPKNSAGANVLTF. CDR3 coding DNA: TGTGCCAGCAGCCCAAAAAACAGCGCTGGGGCCAACGTCCTGACTTTC. Full variable domain (remainder filled in from reference TRBV7-3 and TRBJ2-6): GAGVSQTPSNKVTEKGKYVELRCDPISGHTALYWYRQSLGQGPEFLIYFQGTGAADDSGLPNDRFFAVRPEGSVSTLKIQRTERGDSAVYLCASSPKNSAGANVLTFGAGSRLTVL.

The chain couples TRBV6-2 or TRBV6-3 to TRBJ1-4; 8 bases match TRBD1. The CDR3 loop spans 13 amino acids. From germline, CDR1 is MNHEY and CDR2 SVGEGT. Unmatched junction bases numbered 4, after V lost 6 bases and J lost 7 bases. As DNA, the CDR3 is TGTGCCAGCAGGCCCGGGACAGGTGAAAAACTGTTTTTT. Amino acids: CASRPGTGEKLFF.

This clonotype was detected ten times or more. V usage is TRBV29-1 and J usage is TRBJ2-3; 8 bases are shared with TRBD2. After removal of 7 bases from V and 4 bases from J, the junction contained 7 bases not matched to a gene. There are 13 residues in the CDR3. In germline, CDR1 is SQVTM, CDR2 ANQGSEA. CDR3 sequence reads: CSARTSSADTQYF. Written as DNA, the CDR3 is TGCAGCGCCCGGACTAGCTCCGCAGATACGCAGTATTTT.

This clonotype was observed many times. The chain joins TRBV19 to TRBJ1-2, with D tentatively TRBD1 (5 bases). The V end lost 7 bases, the J end lost 7 bases, and 16 bases lay between the germline ends. The CDR3 is made up of 13 amino acids. The germline CDR1 and CDR2 sequences are LNHDA and SQIVND (reference sequence). In DNA, the CDR3 is TGTGCCAGTATTGACAGCCTATTAGGTGGCTACACCTTC. Residues: CASIDSLLGGYTF.

At least ten counts were recorded for this clonotype. The rearrangement joins TRBV2 to TRBJ2-2, with 11 positions matching TRBD2. CDR3 length: 15 amino acids. Per germline, CDR1 SNHLY and CDR2 FYNNEI. The V and J ends lost 6 bases and 4 bases, in that order; junction bases with no gene match: 4. The CDR3 region has the DNA TGTGCCAGCAGAGTAGCGGGAGGGAGCACCGGGGAGCTGTTTTTT. Its translation is CASRVAGGSTGELFF.

This clonotype was observed many times. The chain combines TRBV10-3 with TRBJ2-2; tentatively, D is TRBD1 (6 bases). This CDR3 has 16 residues. CDR1 ENHRY and CDR2 SYGVKD come from the germline V gene. V was trimmed by 11 bases and J by 2 bases, leaving 21 bases between them. This CDR3 is CAVGQVGAVNTGELFF. CDR3 nucleotide sequence: TGTGCCGTAGGGCAAGTGGGGGCGGTTAACACCGGGGAGCTGTTTTTT.

The table lists this clonotype with many counts. The chain is built from TRBV20-1 and TRBJ2-3, with 7 bases lining up with TRBD2. J gave up 1 base and V 1 base, and 5 bases lay outside the gene matches. The CDR3 has 15 residues. Germline CDR1 reads DFQATT; CDR2 reads SNEGSKA (reference sequence). CDR3 protein: CSARVGLAGTDTQYF. Written as DNA, the CDR3 is TGCAGTGCTAGAGTGGGGCTAGCGGGCACAGATACGCAGTATTTT.

This clonotype was detected many times. The chain has TRBV18 and TRBJ2-2; possibly TRBD1 for D (5 bases). V was trimmed by 1 base and J by 1 base, leaving 10 bases between them. The CDR3 contains 16 residues. Germline CDR1 is KGHSH and CDR2 is LQKENI. CDR3 sequence (DNA): TGTGCCAGCTCACCACTGGTAGGGGAGAACACCGGGGAGCTGTTTTTT. The encoded protein is CASSPLVGENTGELFF.

This clonotype was seen repeatedly, ten times or more. This chain joins TRBV18 and TRBJ2-7, with 9 bases aligning to TRBD1. The germline CDR1 and CDR2 sequences are KGHSH and LQKENI. This CDR3 has 17 amino acids. V gave up 0 bases and J gave up 4 bases; unmatched junction bases: 10. CDR3 loop: CASSPPVNRGQGYEQYF. The CDR3 nucleotides are TGTGCCAGCTCACCACCGGTGAACAGGGGACAGGGTTACGAGCAGTACTTC.

This clonotype was found many times. The chain is built from TRBV4-1 and TRBJ2-2, with TRBD2 matching 8 bases. The CDR3 has 17 residues. Germline CDR1 and CDR2: MGHRA and YSYEKL. Trimming at V came to 0 bases and at J to 2 bases, leaving 5 bases not matched to a gene. CDR3 nucleotide sequence: TGCGCCAGCAGCCAAGATCGGGCGGGAGGTAACACCGGGGAGCTGTTTTTT. This codes for CASSQDRAGGNTGELFF.

This clonotype was detected ten times or more. The rearrangement links TRBV20-1 to TRBJ2-7; unclear D gene. The CDR3 contains 12 residues. V lost 6 bases and J lost 2, with 11 bases in between. The germline V gene has CDR1 DFQATT and CDR2 SNEGSKA (reference sequence). CDR3 loop: CSAKDNPYEQYF. As DNA, the CDR3 is TGCAGTGCCAAAGACAATCCCTACGAGCAGTACTTC.

This clonotype was seen many times. This sequence joins TRBV6-2 or TRBV6-3 and TRBJ2-3; D may be TRBD1 or TRBD2 (5 bases each). This CDR3 spans 16 amino acids. Trimming shortened V by 7 bases and J by 0 bases, and 17 bases separated the two germline ends. CDR1 is MNHEY and CDR2 is SVGEGT in the germline V gene. The DNA of the CDR3 is TGTGCCAGCACCAATCGGGGCAACCCTAGCACAGATACGCAGTATTTT. Translating it yields CASTNRGNPSTDTQYF.

This clonotype showed up many times. This chain links TRBV5-1 with TRBJ1-3; TRBD1 agrees at 7 bases. The CDR3 runs 15 residues. J lost 5 bases, V lost 0 bases, and 5 bases had no gene match. CDR1 SGHRS and CDR2 YFSETQ come from the germline V gene. The CDR3 loop is CASSLEWTGRNTIYF. The CDR3 DNA reads TGCGCCAGCAGCTTGGAGTGGACAGGAAGAAACACCATATATTTT.

A note on this clonotype: It may be a read error: a sequence one base away is much more abundant. This rearrangement joins TRBV7-3 to TRBJ2-7, with a tentative D call TRBD2 (5 bases). Germline-derived CDR1 and CDR2 are SGHTA and FQGTGA. The CDR3 extends over 12 amino acids. Trimming took 0 bases from V and 7 from J, leaving 7 bases between them. For the CDR3, the DNA is TGTGCCAGCAGCTTAACCGGGGATGAGCAGTACTTC. It is translated as CASSLTGDEQYF.

This clonotype appeared many times. This rearrangement joins TRBV4-1 to TRBJ2-7; possibly TRBD1 for D (5 bases). Between the trimmed V and J ends, which lost 3 bases and 5 bases, there was a span of 17 bases. This CDR3 is 15 amino acids long. Germline values: CDR1 MGHRA, CDR2 YSYEKL. The chain's CDR3 is CASSHLPRVKDEQYF. The DNA for the CDR3 is TGCGCCAGCAGCCACCTACCCAGGGTGAAGGACGAGCAGTACTTC.

This clonotype was seen repeatedly, ten times or more. This rearrangement joins TRBV18 to TRBJ2-5; D perhaps matches TRBD2 (5 bases). The CDR3 contains 15 residues. The germline V and J ends were trimmed by 0 bases and 4 bases, with 12 bases remaining between them. Germline V gene data show CDR1 as KGHSH and CDR2 as LQKENI. As DNA, the CDR3 is TGTGCCAGCTCACCACCCCGCAGCGCGGGAGAGACCCAGTACTTC. This translates into CASSPPRSAGETQYF. The complete variable domain, with remaining parts taken from reference TRBV18 and TRBJ2-5, reads NAGVMQNPRHLVRRRGQEARLRCSPMKGHSHVYWYRQLPEEGLKFMVYLQKENIIDESGMPKERFSAEFPKEGPSILRIQQVVRGDSAAYFCASSPPRSAGETQYFGPGTRLLVL.

The table lists this clonotype with many counts. V is TRBV30 and J is TRBJ1-2; the match to TRBD1 covers 8 bases. The CDR3 covers 13 residues. Trimming took 5 bases from V and 4 from J; bases not matched to a gene: 6. The germline V gene has CDR1 GTSNPN and CDR2 SVGIG (reference sequence). CDR3: CAWHRDRPYGYTF. In DNA form, the CDR3 reads TGTGCCTGGCACCGGGACAGGCCCTATGGCTACACCTTC.

This clonotype was seen many times. The gene calls are TRBV19 and TRBJ1-2; D is ambiguous. Germline V gene lookup returns CDR1 LNHDA and CDR2 SQIVND (reference sequence). The V end lost 1 base, the J end lost 3 bases, and 6 bases lay between the germline ends. This CDR3 comprises 13 residues. CDR3 sequence (DNA): TGTGCCAGTAGTATAGCTACTGACTATGGCTACACCTTC. Its protein is CASSIATDYGYTF.

This clonotype was picked up many times. The chain recombines TRBV4-1 with TRBJ1-6; no firm D call. V was cut by 2 bases and J by 9 bases, with 14 bases left in between. CDR1 is MGHRA, CDR2 YSYEKL, per germline. The CDR3 spans 15 residues. DNA for the CDR3: TGCGCCAGCAGCCAATTTACTTTCGGGGTTTCACCCCTCCACTTT. Amino acids: CASSQFTFGVSPLHF.

This clonotype was seen many times. This sequence joins TRBV20-1 and TRBJ2-3; the match to TRBD2 covers 7 bases. Per the germline V gene, CDR1 is DFQATT and CDR2 is SNEGSKA (reference sequence). There are 13 residues in the CDR3. V lost 6 bases to trimming and J lost 0 bases; unmatched junction nucleotides: 3. DNA of the CDR3: TGCAGTGCCGGTAGCGGGAGCACAGATACGCAGTATTTT. Translating it yields CSAGSGSTDTQYF.